The T cell receptor (beta chain) under discussion was sequenced for a study of CD8+CD57+ T cells in acquired aplastic anemia. Germline V gene sequence: CDR1 SEHNR, CDR2 FQNEAQ (reference sequence). V dropped 5 bases and J dropped 0; count of bases not matched to a gene: 5. The CDR3 extends over 15 amino acids. Profiles of TCR beta VDJ and CDR3 were generated from a genomic DNA template. In TCRdb, the reads were re-called with MiXCR into one record per CDR3 protein. The data hold 350,000 to 450,000 distinct CDR3 sequences, with roughly 64% observed a single time. The chain joins TRBV7-9 to TRBJ2-3; 7 bases match TRBD1. Sequenced material: sorted CD4+, CD8+, or CD8+CD57+ T cells (not recorded which) from PBMCs. The sequence came from a human donor in good health, serving as a control. Here the CDR3 reads CASSAGTASTDTQYF. Here the CDR3 DNA reads TGTGCCAGCAGCGCCGGGACAGCTAGCACAGATACGCAGTATTTT. Complete variable domain (other parts from reference TRBV7-9 and TRBJ2-3): DTGVSQNPRHKITKRGQNVTFRCDPISEHNRLYWYRQTLGQGPEFLTYFQNEAQLEKSRLLSDRFSAERPKGSFSTLEIQRTEQGDSAMYLCASSAGTASTDTQYFGPGTRLTVL.